This is a list of T cell receptor beta chains from one sample in a study of cytomegalovirus exposure and HLA in healthy donors. Assay: immunoSEQ multiplex PCR; the TCRdb copy retains only in-frame clones and omits some. This sample has about 130,000 clones; just over 70% occur once, and the top ten carry 2.6%. Sequencing input: PBMCs. The source of these receptors is a woman in her sixties in good health and CMV-seropositive. Both conserved end residues are part of each CDR3. A D gene is named only where the DNA matches it firmly. Clone sizes are given selectively: once, few, many, or a class where the clone is expanded.

V	J	size	D	CDR3	DNA
TRBV7-2	TRBJ2-7	once	TRBD2	CASRSTSGGVREQYF	TGTGCCAGCAGGTCGACTAGCGGGGGGGTTCGGGAGCAGTACTTC
TRBV10-3	TRBJ2-3	NA	NA	CATSSGSTDTQYF	TGTGCCACCTCCTCGGGGAGCACAGATACGCAGTATTTT
TRBV27	TRBJ2-1	NA	TRBD2	CASSLSGTSAYNEQFF	TGTGCCAGCAGTTTATCCGGGACTAGCGCCTACAATGAGCAGTTCTTC
TRBV2	TRBJ2-3	NA	TRBD2	CASSDRAGGPGDTQYF	TGTGCCAGCAGTGACCGGGCGGGGGGGCCAGGGGATACGCAGTATTTT
TRBV9	TRBJ2-1	NA	TRBD2	CASSVGEGSYNEQFF	TGTGCCAGCAGCGTAGGGGAGGGATCCTACAATGAGCAGTTCTTC
TRBV5-1	TRBJ2-1	NA	NA	CATRETNNEQFF	TGCGCCACCCGGGAAACAAACAATGAGCAGTTCTTC
TRBV7-2	TRBJ1-2	NA	TRBD1	CASSLATGTGVGGYTF	TGTGCCAGCAGCTTAGCAACCGGGACAGGGGTTGGGGGCTACACCTTC
TRBV7-9	TRBJ1-6	once	NA	CASSPIPQQRHNSPLHF	TGTGCCAGCAGCCCTATCCCCCAGCAGCGGCATAATTCACCCCTCCACTTT
TRBV6-5	TRBJ2-2	NA	NA	CASSYEQGGNTGELFF	TGTGCCAGCAGTTACGAGCAGGGTGGTAACACCGGGGAGCTGTTTTTT
TRBV6-4	TRBJ1-2	NA	NA	CASSPGVTGSYGYTF	TGTGCCAGCAGTCCCGGAGTGACGGGGAGTTATGGCTACACCTTC
TRBV15	TRBJ1-2	NA	NA	CATSRRTTRDGYTF	TGTGCCACCAGCCGACGGACAACCCGAGATGGCTACACCTTC
TRBV19	TRBJ2-7	NA	NA	CASSIAEAYEQYF	TGTGCCAGTAGTATTGCGGAAGCCTACGAGCAGTACTTC
TRBV7-2	TRBJ1-2	few	NA	CASSLERAGGYGYTF	TGTGCCAGCAGCTTAGAGCGAGCCGGTGGCTATGGCTACACCTTC
TRBV10-1	TRBJ2-7	NA	NA	CASSEGPLTYEQYF	TGCGCCAGCAGTGAGGGCCCCCTCACCTACGAGCAGTACTTC
TRBV6-5	TRBJ1-2	NA	NA	CASSYSRANYGYTF	TGTGCCAGCAGTTACTCCCGAGCTAACTATGGCTACACCTTC
TRBV5-1	TRBJ1-4	NA	NA	CASSLGEGSGEKLFF	TGCGCCAGCAGCTTGGGGGAGGGTAGCGGCGAAAAACTGTTTTTT
TRBV21-1	TRBJ2-5	NA	NA	CASRRGSPETQYF	TGTGCCAGCAGGCGGGGGTCCCCAGAGACCCAGTACTTC
TRBV7-2	TRBJ1-5	NA	NA	CASSLSYQPQHF	TGTGCCAGCAGCTTGTCATATCAGCCCCAGCATTTT
TRBV10-1	TRBJ2-7	NA	TRBD1	CASSEGTGASAGLHEQYF	TGCGCCAGCAGTGAAGGGACAGGGGCCTCGGCTGGTCTACACGAGCAGTACTTC
TRBV5-1	TRBJ2-3	NA	NA	CASSATGSAGDTQYF	TGCGCCAGCAGCGCGACAGGCTCCGCTGGGGATACGCAGTATTTT
TRBV4-2	TRBJ2-3	NA	TRBD1	CASSQEPGQGAFTDTQYF	TGTGCCAGCAGCCAAGAGCCGGGACAGGGGGCTTTCACAGATACGCAGTATTTT
TRBV9	TRBJ2-5	NA	TRBD1	CASSWTGGAGETQYF	TGTGCCAGCAGTTGGACAGGGGGCGCGGGGGAGACCCAGTACTTC
TRBV5-5	TRBJ1-3	NA	TRBD1	CASSLTGTAASGNTIYF	TGTGCCAGCAGCTTGACTGGGACAGCAGCCTCTGGAAACACCATATATTTT
TRBV6-1	TRBJ1-1	few	TRBD1	CASNTGTGNTEAFF	TGTGCCAGCAATACCGGGACAGGGAACACTGAAGCTTTCTTT